This T cell receptor (beta chain) was retrieved from a study of identical twins. cDNA carried unique molecular identifiers, and a universal primer site was added by template switching. TCRdb ran MiXCR on the 5' RACE reads and lists one entry per CDR3 protein. The sample consists of 500,000 or so distinct CDR3 sequences, 14% of them appearing once. Study results and limitations: Excess low generation probability was seen in twin-shared out-of-frame alpha sequences. Invariant MAIT and iNKT cells could partly confound zero-insertion analyses.

This clonotype was detected only a few times. Its specificity is not known. The same sample was also studied in work on yellow fever vaccine responses in identical twins. That work contributes: Twins reportedly had a vaccine T cell response that seemed partly convergent, partly personalized.

Source material: CD4+ T cells sorted from blood. The sequence came from a woman aged 18-29 years in good health.

The CDR3 spells CASSLEHKGNQPQHF. Here the CDR3 DNA reads TGTGCCAGCAGCTTAGAACACAAGGGCAATCAGCCCCAGCATTTT. The chain couples TRBV7-2 to TRBJ1-5; D remains ambiguous. The length of the CDR3 is 15 residues. V was clipped by 1 base and J by 2 bases, with 9 bases between them. Germline loops: CDR1 SGHTA, CDR2 FQGNSA.